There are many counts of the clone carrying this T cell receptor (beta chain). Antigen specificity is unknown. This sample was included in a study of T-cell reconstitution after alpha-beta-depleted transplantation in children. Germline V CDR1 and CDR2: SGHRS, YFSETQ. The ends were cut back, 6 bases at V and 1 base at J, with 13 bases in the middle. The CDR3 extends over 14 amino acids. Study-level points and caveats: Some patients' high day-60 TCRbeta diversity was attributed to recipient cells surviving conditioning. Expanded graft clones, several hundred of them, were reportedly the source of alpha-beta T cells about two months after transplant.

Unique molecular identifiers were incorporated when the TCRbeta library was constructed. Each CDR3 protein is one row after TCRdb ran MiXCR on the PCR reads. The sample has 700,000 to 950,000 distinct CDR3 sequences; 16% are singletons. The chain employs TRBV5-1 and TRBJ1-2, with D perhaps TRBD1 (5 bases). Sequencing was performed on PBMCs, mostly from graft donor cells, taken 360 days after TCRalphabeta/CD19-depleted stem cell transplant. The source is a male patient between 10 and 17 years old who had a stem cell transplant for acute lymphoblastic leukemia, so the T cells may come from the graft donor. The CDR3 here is CASTGADFNYGYTF. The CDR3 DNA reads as TGCGCCAGCACTGGGGCTGACTTTAACTATGGCTACACCTTC.